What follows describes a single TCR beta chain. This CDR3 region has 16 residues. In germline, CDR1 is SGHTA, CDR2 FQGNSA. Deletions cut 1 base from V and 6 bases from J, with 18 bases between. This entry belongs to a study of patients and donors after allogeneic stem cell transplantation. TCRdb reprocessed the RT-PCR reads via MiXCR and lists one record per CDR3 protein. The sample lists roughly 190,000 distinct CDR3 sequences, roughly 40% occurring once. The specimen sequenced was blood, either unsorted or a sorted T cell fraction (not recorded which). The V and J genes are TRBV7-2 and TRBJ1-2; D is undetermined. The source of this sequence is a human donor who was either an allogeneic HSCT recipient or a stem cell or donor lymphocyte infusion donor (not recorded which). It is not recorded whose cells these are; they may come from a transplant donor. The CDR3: CASSLGAGKVYDGYTF. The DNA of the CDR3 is TGTGCCAGCAGCTTAGGGGCGGGGAAGGTCTACGATGGCTACACCTTC.